Only one count was recorded for the clone carrying this T cell receptor beta chain. This entry belongs to a study of CD8 T cells in Susac syndrome. Overall study: When their blood was taken, the Susac syndrome patients had either not yet had any therapy, were taking corticosteroids, or were taking intravenous immunoglobulin alone.

Random hexamers served to reverse transcribe roughly 0.45 to 1 ug RNA. The TCR beta CDR3 was amplified by immunoSEQ multiplex PCR across 54 Vbeta, 13 Jbeta. A single record per CDR3 protein comes from TCRdb applying MiXCR to the immunoSEQ multiplex PCR reads. The sample includes about 120,000 distinct CDR3 sequences, over 90% seen only once; the top ten take about 0.28%. Looked up from germline, CDR1 is SNHLY and CDR2 is FYNNEI. The CDR3 sequence is 14 residues long. Trimming stripped 7 bases from V and 3 bases from J, with 16 bases between. The chain couples TRBV2 to TRBJ2-7; no clear D. This sequence was found in a human donor with Susac syndrome. The sample comprised CD8+ T cells from PBMCs. In DNA, the CDR3 is TGTGCCAGCACCTGGACCTCTTCAATCTACGAGCAGTACTTC. It yields the protein CASTWTSSIYEQYF.